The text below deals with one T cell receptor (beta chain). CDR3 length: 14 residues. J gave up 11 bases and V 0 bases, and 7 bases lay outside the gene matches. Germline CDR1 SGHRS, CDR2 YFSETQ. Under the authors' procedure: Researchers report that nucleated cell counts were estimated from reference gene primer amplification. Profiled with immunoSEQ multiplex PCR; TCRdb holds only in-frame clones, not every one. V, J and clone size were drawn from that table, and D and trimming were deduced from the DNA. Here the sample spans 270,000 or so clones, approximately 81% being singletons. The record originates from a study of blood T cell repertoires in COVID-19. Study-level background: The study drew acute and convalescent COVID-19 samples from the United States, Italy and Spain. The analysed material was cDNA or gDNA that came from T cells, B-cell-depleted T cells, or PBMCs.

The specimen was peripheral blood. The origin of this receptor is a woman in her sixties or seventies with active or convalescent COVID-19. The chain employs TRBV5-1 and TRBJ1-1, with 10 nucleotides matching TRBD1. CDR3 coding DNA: TGCGCCAGCAGCTTGGCCGTAGGGACAGGGGAGGCTTTCTTT. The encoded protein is CASSLAVGTGEAFF.